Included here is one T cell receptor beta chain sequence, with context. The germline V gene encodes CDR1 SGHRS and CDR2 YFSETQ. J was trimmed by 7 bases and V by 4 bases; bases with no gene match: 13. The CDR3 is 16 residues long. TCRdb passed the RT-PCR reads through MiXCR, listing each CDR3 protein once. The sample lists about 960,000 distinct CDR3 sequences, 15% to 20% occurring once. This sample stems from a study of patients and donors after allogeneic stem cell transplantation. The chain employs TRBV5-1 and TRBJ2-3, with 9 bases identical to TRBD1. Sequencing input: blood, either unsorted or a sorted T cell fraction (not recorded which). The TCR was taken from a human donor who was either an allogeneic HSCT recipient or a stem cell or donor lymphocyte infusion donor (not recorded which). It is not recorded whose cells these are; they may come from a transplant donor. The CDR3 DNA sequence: TGCGCCAGCAGCCGCGGGGGCGATACAGGGGGCAATACGCAGTATTTT. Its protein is CASSRGGDTGGNTQYF.